This entry lists 5 T cell receptor beta chains sequenced from one sample in a study of cytomegalovirus exposure and HLA in healthy donors. The PCR made use of 60 Vbeta and 13 Jbeta primers. Generated by immunoSEQ multiplex PCR, the TCRdb table keeps only in-frame clones and is missing some. The sample holds approximately 120,000 clones, 70% to 80% seen once. What was sequenced was PBMCs. These receptors were obtained from a female donor in good health and CMV-seronegative.

The chain combines TRBV15 with TRBJ2-7; D perhaps matches TRBD1 (6 bases). CDR3 size: 18 residues. Per germline, CDR1 LNHNV and CDR2 YYDKDF (reference sequence). Trimming left V 2 bases short and J 5 bases short, with 25 bases between. CDR3 DNA sequence: TGTGCCACCAGCAGACGTCCCTTAAGGTCAGGGGTAAGAGACGAGCAGTACTTC. Amino acids: CATSRRPLRSGVRDEQYF.

The CDR3 is CASSQDGEEGTGELFF. The CDR3 nucleotides are TGCGCCAGCAGCCAAGACGGAGAAGAGGGCACCGGGGAGCTGTTTTTT. The rearrangement joins TRBV4-1 to TRBJ2-2; a possible D gene is TRBD2 (5 bases). CDR1 MGHRA and CDR2 YSYEKL come from the germline V gene. V lost 0 bases, J lost 4 bases, and 12 bases lay in between. This CDR3 has 16 residues.

A few counts support this clone. The chain uses TRBV10-3 and TRBJ1-5; the match to TRBD1 covers 9 bases. This CDR3 has 14 amino acids. The trim removed 6 bases at V and 3 bases at J, leaving 3 bases unmatched. Germline V lookup: CDR1 ENHRY, CDR2 SYGVKD. CDR3 region: CAISRDRVNQPQHF. Written as DNA, the CDR3 is TGTGCCATCAGCCGGGACAGGGTCAATCAGCCCCAGCATTTT.

Details on this clone: At one boundary the junction diverges from the germline segment, which might be a read error. This chain joins TRBV30 and TRBJ2-1; the D is unclear. There are 13 residues in the CDR3. The germline CDR1 and CDR2 sequences are GTSNPN and SVGIG (reference sequence). In nucleotides, the CDR3 is TGTGCCCGGAGCGATAGCTCCTACAATGAGCAGTTCTTC. Amino acid sequence: CARSDSSYNEQFF.

The rearrangement uses TRBV30 and TRBJ2-1; 7 positions match TRBD2. Germline CDR1 and CDR2: GTSNPN and SVGIG (reference sequence). V lost 3 bases, J lost 6 bases, and 11 bases stayed unmatched. The CDR3 loop spans 15 amino acids. The CDR3 spells CAWSPSGVAGNEQFF. The CDR3, as DNA: TGTGCCTGGAGCCCATCGGGAGTAGCGGGCAATGAGCAGTTCTTC. Full variable domain (missing parts from reference TRBV30 and TRBJ2-1): SQTIHQWPATLVQPVGSPLSLECTVEGTSNPNLYWYRQAAGRGLQLLFYSVGIGQISSEVPQNLSASRPQDRQFILSSKKLLLSDSGFYLCAWSPSGVAGNEQFFGPGTRLTVL.